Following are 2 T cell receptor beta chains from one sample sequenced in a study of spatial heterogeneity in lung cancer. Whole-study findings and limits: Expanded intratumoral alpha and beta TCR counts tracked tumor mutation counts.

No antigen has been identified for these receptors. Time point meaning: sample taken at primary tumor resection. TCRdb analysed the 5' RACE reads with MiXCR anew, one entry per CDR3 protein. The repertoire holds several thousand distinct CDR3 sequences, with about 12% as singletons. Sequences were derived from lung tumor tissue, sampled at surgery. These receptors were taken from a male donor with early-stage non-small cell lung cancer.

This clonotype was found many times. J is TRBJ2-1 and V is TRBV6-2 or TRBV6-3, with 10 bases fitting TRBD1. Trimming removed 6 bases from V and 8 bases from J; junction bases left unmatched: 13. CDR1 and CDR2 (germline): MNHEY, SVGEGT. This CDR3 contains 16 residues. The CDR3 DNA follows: TGTGCCAGCAGGCCCCCCACCGGGACAGGGGATGATGAGCAGTTCTTC. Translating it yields CASRPPTGTGDDEQFF.

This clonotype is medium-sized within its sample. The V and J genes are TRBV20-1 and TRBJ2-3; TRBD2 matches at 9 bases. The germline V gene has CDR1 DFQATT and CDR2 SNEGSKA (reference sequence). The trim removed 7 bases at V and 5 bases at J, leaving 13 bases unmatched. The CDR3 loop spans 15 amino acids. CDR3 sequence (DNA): TGCAGTGTAGTAACGGTAGCGGGAGTGGGAGATACGCAGTATTTT. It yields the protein CSVVTVAGVGDTQYF.